This T cell receptor (beta chain) was observed in a study of CD8 T cells in ankylosing spondylitis (dated by TCRdb to the late 2010s). With regard to the full study: T cell receptor beta repertoires were profiled in healthy donors and ankylosing spondylitis patients so that disease-linked TCR variants could be found. The whole study cohort included about a hundred healthy donors and roughly 24 ankylosing spondylitis patients. Peripheral blood was sampled, and synovial fluid was additionally collected from ankylosing spondylitis patients. What the study reported, not specific to this receptor: A TCR beta motif of eight highly homologous amino acid variants appeared characteristic of blood from ankylosing spondylitis patients. The disease-linked clones had a CD8+ phenotype and were found at relatively low frequencies in peripheral blood. Some motif variants were previously reported in synovial fluid and blood of reactive arthritis patients, suggesting common disease-initiation mechanisms. According to the report, matched synovial fluid samples from ankylosing spondylitis patients were significantly enriched for the disease-linked clones.

The germline V gene yields ENHRY for CDR1 and SYGVKD for CDR2. Trimming at the junction amounts to 6 bases on V and 2 bases on J, and the germline ends lie 24 bases apart. The cysteine opens and the phenylalanine closes a CDR3 of 18 amino acids. This entry keeps only the CDR3 DNA: 54 bases, framed from base 1. TCRdb lists the instrument as Illumina HiSeq 2500. Quantitative 5'-RACE with molecular barcodes was the method used to prepare the TCR beta libraries. The original pipeline was this. A new computational method based on a probabilistic model of VDJ rearrangement was used to identify disease-linked TCR variants. In TCRdb, the public reads were trimmed at Q25 with fastp and aligned with MiXCR, with productive beta chains retained. Every distinct CDR3 protein forms one entry, paired with its most common genes and DNA. The V and J calls follow TCRdb's processing rather than the paper's. Here the sample has a few hundred thousand distinct CDR3 sequences; about a fifth occur a single time. Less than 20% of the sample is in the top ten clones.

In regard to this clonotype: Its antigen remains undetermined. No quality values exist for individual bases; no much larger clone is one base distant.

The V and J genes are TRBV10-3 and TRBJ2-3; TRBD1 might be the D gene, on 8 matching bases. Source material: blood, either unsorted or a sorted T cell fraction (not recorded which). This receptor was identified in a male donor with ankylosing spondylitis. The nucleotide sequence is given as TGTGCCATCAGCCCACAGGGGGGGGGGCTAGCGGACACAGATACGCAGTATTTT. Translated, this gives CAISPQGGGLADTDTQYF.